Listed here is a single T cell receptor beta chain. This sample is drawn from a study of blood T cell repertoires in COVID-19. Categorization into cohorts depended on clinical history that participants reported. The length of the CDR3 is 15 residues. Germline V gives CDR1 MNHEY, CDR2 SMNVEV (reference sequence). Trimming shortened V by 1 base and J by 0 bases, and 7 bases separated the two germline ends. Produced via immunoSEQ multiplex PCR; TCRdb's table is partial and in-frame only. The sample lists a few hundred thousand clones, 65% to 90% occurring once. The chain combines TRBV27 with TRBJ1-3; no clear D. Specimen: PBMCs or T cells enriched from blood (not recorded which). This clonotype was obtained from a man aged 25 to 40 who had recovered from COVID-19. The CDR3 sequence is CASSLYSGSGNTIYF. In DNA form, the CDR3 reads TGTGCCAGCAGTTTATACAGCGGCTCTGGAAACACCATATATTTT.